This TCR beta chain was documented in a study of identical twins. The study, taken as a whole, reports: The models systematically underestimated how much out-of-frame TCR alpha was shared in monozygotic twins. The study reached conclusions through statistical analysis that was cross-sectional, not following the same donors.

A single record per CDR3 protein comes from TCRdb applying MiXCR to the 5' RACE reads. This table holds hundreds of thousands of distinct CDR3 sequences, around 6% found once. The CDR3 length is 15 residues. J was trimmed by 7 bases and V by 0 bases; bases with no gene match: 5. This clonotype was recorded at least ten times. What it binds is unknown. This chain uses TRBV12-3 or TRBV12-4 with TRBJ2-1; 8 bases are shared with TRBD2. The sample consisted of naive T cells sorted from blood. The TCR was taken from a man younger than 35 in good health. The CDR3 sequence is CASSLAGRVRNEQFF. DNA for the CDR3: TGTGCCAGCAGTTTAGCCGGGAGGGTCAGGAATGAGCAGTTCTTC.